This passage covers 32 T cell receptor beta chains from one sample sequenced in a study of CD8 T cells in ankylosing spondylitis. TCRdb re-analysed the 5' RACE reads in MiXCR, keeping a single row per CDR3 protein. The top ten hold 12% of the sample, which has around 130,000 distinct CDR3 sequences, 6.5% to 9% seen once. The sequenced material came from blood, either unsorted or a sorted T cell fraction (not recorded which). These receptors came from a male donor with ankylosing spondylitis or in good health (not recorded which).

In this sample, this clonotype turned up many times. The rearrangement uses TRBV2 and TRBJ2-6; D may be TRBD2 (5 bases). In germline, CDR1 is SNHLY, CDR2 FYNNEI. V shed 0 bases and J shed 2 bases, with 5 bases lying between them. The CDR3 has 15 amino acids. The DNA for the CDR3 is TGTGCCAGCAGTGAAGCCGGGGCTGGGGCCAACGTCCTGACTTTC. Its translation is CASSEAGAGANVLTF. The full variable domain, with the rest looked up from reference TRBV2 and TRBJ2-6, is EPEVTQTPSHQVTQMGQEVILRCVPISNHLYFYWYRQILGQKVEFLVSFYNNEISEKSEIFDDQFSVERPDGSNFTLKIRSTKLEDSAMYFCASSEAGAGANVLTFGAGSRLTVL.

The sample holds many counts of this clonotype. V usage is TRBV7-2 and J usage is TRBJ2-7, with D perhaps TRBD1 (6 bases). The CDR3 loop spans 14 amino acids. The germline V and J ends were trimmed by 0 bases and 4 bases, with 10 bases remaining between them. Germline CDR1 SGHTA, CDR2 FQGNSA. CDR3 region: CASSLAPDRYEQYF. The CDR3, as DNA: TGTGCCAGCAGCTTAGCCCCGGACAGATACGAGCAGTACTTC.

This clonotype was detected many times. This rearrangement joins TRBV20-1 to TRBJ2-7; 9 bases align to TRBD2. Losses at the gene ends were 0 bases for V and 7 bases for J; bases not matched to a gene: 13. CDR3 length: 16 residues. In germline, CDR1 is DFQATT, CDR2 SNEGSKA (reference sequence). The CDR3 here is CSAREDAGTSSGEQYF. CDR3 in DNA: TGCAGTGCTAGAGAAGACGCCGGGACTAGCAGTGGAGAGCAGTACTTC.

This clonotype was picked up many times. The rearrangement links TRBV20-1 to TRBJ2-7; D is perhaps TRBD2 (6 bases). CDR3 length: 13 amino acids. The V gene's germline CDR1 is DFQATT and CDR2 SNEGSKA (reference sequence). The V end lost 4 bases, the J end lost 3 bases, and 13 bases lay between the germline ends. CDR3 sequence reads: CSATTRGLYEQYF. CDR3 nucleotide sequence: TGCAGTGCTACGACTAGAGGTCTCTACGAGCAGTACTTC.

This clonotype was seen many times. The V call is TRBV5-1, the J call TRBJ2-2, with unresolved D. CDR1 is SGHRS and CDR2 is YFSETQ in the germline V gene. The CDR3 contains 17 residues. Trimming cost V 4 bases and J 6 bases, with 22 bases left between them. The CDR3 DNA is TGCGCCAGCAGCCGATTGGAGCCCCCTGGCAACCCCGGGGAGCTGTTTTTT. Amino acid sequence: CASSRLEPPGNPGELFF.

This clonotype occurred many times. V usage is TRBV5-1 and J usage is TRBJ2-3; perhaps TRBD1 as D (6 bases). The CDR3 is 16 residues long. Germline CDR1 reads SGHRS; CDR2 reads YFSETQ. V was pared by 4 bases and J by 1 base, with 16 bases between. The CDR3 loop reads CASSAGTRIGTDTQYF. As DNA, the CDR3 is TGCGCCAGCAGCGCCGGGACACGGATAGGCACAGATACGCAGTATTTT.

In regard to this clonotype: One end of the junction fails to match germline, which may point to a read error. The chain recombines TRBV5-1 with TRBJ1-5; D is undetermined. The germline CDR1 and CDR2 sequences are SGHRS and YFSETQ. This CDR3 spans 14 amino acids. CDR3 protein: CASSPDGSNRPQHF. The CDR3 coding sequence is TGCGCCAGCAGCCCGGACGGAAGCAATCGGCCCCAGCATTTT.

J is TRBJ2-3 and V is TRBV7-9; D is undetermined. From germline, CDR1 is SEHNR and CDR2 FQNEAQ (reference sequence). V lost 2 bases, J lost 4 bases, and 10 bases lay in between. The CDR3 consists of 14 residues. The CDR3 spells CASSLFISSDTQYF. The CDR3 bases are TGTGCCAGCAGCTTATTCATCTCCTCAGATACGCAGTATTTT. The full variable domain, its missing parts supplied by reference TRBV7-9 and TRBJ2-3, is DTGVSQNPRHKITKRGQNVTFRCDPISEHNRLYWYRQTLGQGPEFLTYFQNEAQLEKSRLLSDRFSAERPKGSFSTLEIQRTEQGDSAMYLCASSLFISSDTQYFGPGTRLTVL.

This clonotype was observed at least ten times. The rearrangement joins TRBV7-8 to TRBJ2-1; 9 bases are shared with TRBD2. The CDR3 sequence is 15 residues long. V dropped 5 bases and J dropped 9; count of bases not matched to a gene: 11. Germline loops: CDR1 SGHVS, CDR2 FQNEAQ. CDR3 sequence (DNA): TGTGCCAGCAGCAGAAGGGCGGGGGGGCTAAGTGAGCAGTTCTTC. Translation gives CASSRRAGGLSEQFF.

There are many counts of this clonotype. The gene calls are TRBV7-2 and TRBJ2-5; tentatively, D is TRBD2 (6 bases). This CDR3 is 11 amino acids long. The germline V gene encodes CDR1 SGHTA and CDR2 FQGNSA. V dropped 8 bases and J dropped 2 bases, with 6 bases sitting between them. The CDR3 coding sequence is TGTGCCAGCCGGGAGCAAGAGACCCAGTACTTC. Translation: CASREQETQYF.

This clonotype was recorded at least ten times. CDR3 DNA: TGCGCCAGCACGGACAACTCTGGAAACACCATATATTTT. Translated, it gives CASTDNSGNTIYF. The V call is TRBV5-1, the J call TRBJ1-3; weak D call: TRBD1 (5 bases). The CDR3 totals 13 residues. Between the trimmed V and J ends, which lost 6 bases and 0 bases, there was a span of 7 bases. The V gene's germline CDR1 is SGHRS and CDR2 YFSETQ.

The rearrangement uses TRBV7-9 and TRBJ2-7; TRBD1 matches 8 bases. From germline, CDR1 is SEHNR and CDR2 FQNEAQ (reference sequence). This CDR3 is built from 15 residues. V was pared by 5 bases and J by 0 bases, with 6 bases of the junction left unmatched. The CDR3: CASSRSDRASYEQYF. CDR3 DNA sequence: TGTGCCAGCAGCCGCTCGGACAGGGCCTCCTACGAGCAGTACTTC.

This clonotype appeared many times. V and J are TRBV11-2 and TRBJ2-2; TRBD2 matches at 8 bases. The CDR3 contains 15 residues. Germline V gene lookup returns CDR1 SGHAT and CDR2 FQNNGV. With V trimmed by 1 base and J by 4 bases, 2 bases remained unmatched. CDR3 nucleotide sequence: TGTGCCAGCAGCTTAGCGGGGGGGCTCACCGGGGAGCTGTTTTTT. Residues: CASSLAGGLTGELFF.

This clonotype was recorded many times. The chain joins TRBV5-1 to TRBJ2-7; 13 positions match TRBD2. In germline, CDR1 is SGHRS, CDR2 YFSETQ. The CDR3 runs to 18 residues. Germline trimming cut 3 bases from V and 6 bases from J; bases unmatched to any gene: 15. DNA of the CDR3: TGCGCCAGCAGCTCCCCGACTAGCGGGAGGACGTTGATCGGCGAGCAGTACTTC. It translates to CASSSPTSGRTLIGEQYF.

This clonotype showed up many times. The chain links TRBV30 to TRBJ1-4; 7 bases align to TRBD1. This CDR3 spans 15 amino acids. CDR1 is GTSNPN, CDR2 SVGIG, per germline (reference sequence). Losses at the gene ends were 3 bases for V and 6 bases for J; bases not matched to a gene: 10. The CDR3, as DNA: TGTGCCTGGAGGGACCCAGGGGGTATGGATGAAAAACTGTTTTTT. Translation: CAWRDPGGMDEKLFF.

In its sample, this clonotype was seen many times. The chain links TRBV9 to TRBJ2-7, with 9 bases aligning to TRBD1. This CDR3 comprises 15 residues. The trim removed 3 bases at V and 3 bases at J, leaving 7 bases unmatched. Germline V gene sequence: CDR1 SGDLS, CDR2 YYNGEE. The chain's CDR3 is CASSDRDRALYEQYF. Here the CDR3 DNA reads TGTGCCAGCAGCGACCGGGACAGGGCACTCTACGAGCAGTACTTC.

At least ten counts were recorded for this clonotype. The chain links TRBV10-3 to TRBJ2-2; 7 bases map to TRBD1. Germline lookup yields CDR1 ENHRY and CDR2 SYGVKD. The V gene end was trimmed by 4 bases and the J gene end by 1 base; junction bases not matched to a gene: 3. The CDR3 contains 15 residues. The CDR3 bases are TGTGCCATCAGTGGGACAGGTCGGAACACCGGGGAGCTGTTTTTT. It translates to CAISGTGRNTGELFF.

This clonotype was observed many times. This chain connects TRBV15 to TRBJ2-2; D unclear. Germline V gene lookup returns CDR1 LNHNV and CDR2 YYDKDF (reference sequence). The CDR3 contains 16 residues. V was trimmed by 1 base and J by 1 base, leaving 10 bases between them. CDR3 in amino acids: CATSRALGRNTGELFF. The CDR3 DNA follows: TGTGCCACCAGCAGAGCCCTCGGAAGGAACACCGGGGAGCTGTTTTTT.

This clonotype was counted ten times or more. The chain is built from TRBV28 and TRBJ2-7; D unresolved. V lost 6 bases and J 2 bases, leaving 5 bases between the germline ends. The V gene's germline CDR1 is MDHEN and CDR2 SYDVKM. The CDR3 runs 11 residues. The CDR3 loop reads CASSYTYEQYF. The CDR3 DNA follows: TGTGCCAGCAGCTATACCTACGAGCAGTACTTC.

In regard to this clonotype: A read error may be the cause here, since a much bigger clone is one base away. This sequence joins TRBV7-9 and TRBJ1-2, with TRBD1 matching over 11 bases. Germline CDR1 reads SEHNR; CDR2 reads FQNEAQ (reference sequence). The CDR3 length is 15 residues. J lost 3 bases, V lost 10 bases, and 10 bases had no gene match. CDR3 in amino acids: CAIHGTGGLDYGYTF. The CDR3 bases are TGTGCCATCCACGGGACAGGGGGGTTGGACTATGGCTACACCTTC.

At least ten counts were recorded for this clonotype. The J gene is TRBJ1-2, the V gene TRBV12-3 or TRBV12-4; D is unclear. The V and J ends lost 2 bases and 8 bases respectively, with 9 bases between them. The CDR3 is 12 amino acids. The CDR3 spells CASSLWSSGYTF. CDR3 sequence (DNA): TGTGCCAGCAGTTTATGGAGTAGCGGCTACACCTTC.

Ten or more counts support this clonotype. J is TRBJ2-7 and V is TRBV7-2; perhaps TRBD1 as D (6 bases). Germline V gene sequence: CDR1 SGHTA, CDR2 FQGNSA. The CDR3 length is 14 residues. V was pared by 5 bases and J by 0 bases, with 11 bases between. The CDR3 is CASSRDRSSYEQYF. The CDR3 DNA is TGTGCCAGCAGCCGAGACAGGTCCTCCTACGAGCAGTACTTC.

The table lists this clonotype with a few counts. The chain joins TRBV5-1 to TRBJ2-7, with 9 bases lining up with TRBD2. In germline, CDR1 is SGHRS, CDR2 YFSETQ. The CDR3 is 15 amino acids. J gave up 4 bases and V 1 base, and 6 bases lay outside the gene matches. CDR3 sequence (DNA): TGCGCCAGCAGCTTGAGCGGGGGGCCAGATTACGAGCAGTACTTC. Amino acid sequence: CASSLSGGPDYEQYF.

In this sample, this clonotype turned up many times. The chain couples TRBV28 to TRBJ1-5; no reliable D call. Germline V lookup: CDR1 MDHEN, CDR2 SYDVKM. This CDR3 is 14 amino acids long. Trimming removed 7 bases at V and 0 bases at J, with 10 bases between. The DNA for the CDR3 is TGTGCCAGCATCGGACTCGATAGCAATCAGCCCCAGCATTTT. Protein sequence: CASIGLDSNQPQHF.

This sequence joins TRBV5-5 and TRBJ1-5; D may be TRBD1 (6 bases). CDR3 length equals 15 residues. From germline, CDR1 is SGHKS and CDR2 YYEKEE (reference sequence). V was trimmed by 3 bases and J by 4 bases, leaving 14 bases between them. CDR3 protein: CASSSGWGANQPQHF. In nucleotides, the CDR3 is TGTGCCAGCAGCTCGGGATGGGGGGCGAATCAGCCCCAGCATTTT. Complete variable domain (other parts from reference TRBV5-5 and TRBJ1-5): DAGVTQSPTHLIKTRGQQVTLRCSPISGHKSVSWYQQVLGQGPQFIFQYYEKEERGRGNFPDRFSARQFPNYSSELNVNALLLGDSALYLCASSSGWGANQPQHFGDGTRLSIL.

This clonotype was counted ten times or more. This chain uses TRBV5-1 with TRBJ1-1, with D possibly matching TRBD1 (5 bases). Trimming cost V 0 bases and J 6 bases, with 18 bases left between them. The CDR3 runs to 16 residues. Germline CDR1 and CDR2: SGHRS and YFSETQ. The CDR3 DNA is TGCGCCAGCAGCTTGGGACAGTCCTCTCTTTGGGCTGAAGCTTTCTTT. Residues: CASSLGQSSLWAEAFF.

This clonotype was recorded many times. V and J are TRBV5-1 and TRBJ1-2, with D uncertain. The CDR3 has 14 amino acids. Trimming removed 0 bases at V and 3 bases at J, with 9 bases between. Germline CDR1 reads SGHRS; CDR2 reads YFSETQ. The CDR3 region is CASSLAGGDYGYTF. DNA of the CDR3: TGCGCCAGCAGCTTGGCAGGCGGCGACTATGGCTACACCTTC.

V is TRBV25-1 and J is TRBJ2-7, with a tentative D call TRBD2 (6 bases). From germline, CDR1 is MGHDK and CDR2 SYGVNS. Trimming removed 5 bases from V and 4 bases from J, with 18 bases in between. This CDR3 contains 15 residues. CDR3 protein: CASSPFGEVGYEQYF. For the CDR3, the DNA is TGTGCCAGCAGTCCCTTCGGGGAGGTCGGGTACGAGCAGTACTTC.

This clonotype showed up many times. This CDR3 reads CASSGDSSRGTEAFF. The CDR3 region has the DNA TGTGCCAGCAGTGGAGACAGCTCGCGGGGCACTGAAGCTTTCTTT. V is TRBV2 and J is TRBJ1-1, with D possibly TRBD1 on 5 matching bases. Deletions cut 4 bases from V and 4 bases from J, with 16 bases between. The CDR3 consists of 15 residues. Per germline, CDR1 SNHLY and CDR2 FYNNEI. The full variable domain, rest sourced from reference TRBV2 and TRBJ1-1, is EPEVTQTPSHQVTQMGQEVILRCVPISNHLYFYWYRQILGQKVEFLVSFYNNEISEKSEIFDDQFSVERPDGSNFTLKIRSTKLEDSAMYFCASSGDSSRGTEAFFGQGTRLTVV.

This clonotype was seen ten or more times. This chain connects TRBV5-1 to TRBJ2-7; D may correspond to TRBD1 or TRBD2 (6 bases each). This CDR3 spans 15 amino acids. Trimming pared 4 bases from V and 5 bases from J, leaving 19 bases between. Germline V gene lookup returns CDR1 SGHRS and CDR2 YFSETQ. CDR3 amino acids: CASSPVGGGNDEQYF. DNA of the CDR3: TGCGCCAGCAGCCCTGTGGGGGGCGGAAACGACGAGCAGTACTTC.

This clonotype was seen ten or more times. The chain couples TRBV7-2 to TRBJ2-3; TRBD1 might be the D (5 bases). There are 12 residues in the CDR3. The germline V gene encodes CDR1 SGHTA and CDR2 FQGNSA. The V gene lost 7 bases and the J gene lost 2 bases, with 7 bases spanning the gap. In nucleotides, the CDR3 is TGTGCCAGCAACAGGTACACAGATACGCAGTATTTT. Translated: CASNRYTDTQYF. The full variable domain, its missing parts supplied by reference TRBV7-2 and TRBJ2-3, is GAGVSQSPSNKVTEKGKDVELRCDPISGHTALYWYRQSLGQGLEFLIYFQGNSAPDKSGLPSDRFSAERTGGSVSTLTIQRTQQEDSAVYLCASNRYTDTQYFGPGTRLTVL.

This clonotype was recorded many times. The rearrangement uses TRBV7-9 and TRBJ1-2, with D uncertain. There are 12 residues in the CDR3. Germline assignment: CDR1 SEHNR and CDR2 FQNEAQ (reference sequence). Deletions cut 5 bases from V and 4 bases from J, with 8 bases between. The CDR3 region has the DNA TGTGCCAGCAGCGAGGCGGTCTATGGCTACACCTTC. It specifies CASSEAVYGYTF. The full variable domain, completed using reference TRBV7-9 and TRBJ1-2, is DTGVSQNPRHKITKRGQNVTFRCDPISEHNRLYWYRQTLGQGPEFLTYFQNEAQLEKSRLLSDRFSAERPKGSFSTLEIQRTEQGDSAMYLCASSEAVYGYTFGSGTRLTVV.